This TCR beta chain was profiled in a study of identical twins (TCRdb year 2016). A note on the overall study: TCR alpha and beta repertoires from monozygotic twins, unrelated adults of various ages and cord blood were deep-sequenced to test whether fetal clonotypes persist. To rule out contamination, the twin experiments were replicated at different times with different library preparation protocols.

Every donor in the study was a healthy Caucasian. V loses 0 bases of germline sequence and J loses 9 bases, and the interval between the two ends is 2 bases. There are 11 amino acids in the CDR3, from cysteine to phenylalanine inclusive. The retained sequence is limited to the CDR3, 33 bases, with the frame set at the first base. Taken from the germline V gene (reference sequence), the CDR1 and CDR2 loops are LGHDT and YNNKEL. General study outcomes and caveats: In monozygotic twins, recombination models systematically underestimated out-of-frame TCR alpha sharing, but the models matched the sharing seen between unrelated individuals. Invariant T cells such as MAIT and iNKT could partly confound zero-insertion analyses, although diverse VJ usage argued against such confounding for most clonotypes. Excess twin sharing in beta out-of-frame sequences was weaker because fewer shared sequences lowered the signal-to-noise ratio. Compared with coincidental sharing between unrelated individuals, out-of-frame TCR alpha sequences shared between twins had an excess of sequences with low generation probability. Fewer insertions were carried by abundant cord blood beta clonotypes; a weaker similar trend was observed in young adult naive repertoires, while no such trend was observed in memory repertoires. Because the same donors could not be followed over many years, the conclusions relied on cross-sectional statistical analysis.

Remarks on this clonotype: Its antigen specificity is not known. A read error may be the cause here, since a much bigger clone is one base away.

Library preparation used 5' RACE. Sequencing used an Illumina HiSeq 2000. Template switching introduced a universal primer binding site; the final cDNA contained a unique molecular identifier, enabling accurate counting of TCR cDNA molecules. First-strand cDNA for TCR alpha and beta chains was synthesized from specific primers in the conserved constant-segment region. Each cDNA library was double barcoded, with a SMART-Mk sample barcode plus Illumina barcodes, to control for contamination. TruSeq adapter sequences, together with Illumina sample barcodes, were added in two successive PCR steps. Sequencing of the TCR alpha and beta cDNA libraries was done on the Illumina HiSeq platform using custom primers. In the original analysis: MiGEC processed the raw reads to extract unique molecular identifiers, while MiXCR was used to determine the CDR3 positions. Recombination models were inferred per individual with the repgenHMM and IGoR tools using an EM algorithm. Shared clonotype analysis was performed with the tcR package in R, normalizing sharing by the product of cloneset sizes. Out-of-frame nonproductive sequences were analyzed to study raw recombination free of thymic and clonal selection effects. TCRdb's own reprocessing of the public reads used fastp at Q25 and MiXCR and kept productive beta chains. Rows are combined by CDR3 protein, so each entry shows the most common genes and DNA. These V and J calls derive from TCRdb rather than the authors' analysis. The sample has 1.5 million to 2 million distinct CDR3 sequences on record, around 33% of them singletons. The top ten constitute 0.27% of the sample.

Sequenced sample: cord blood. The rearranged segments are TRBV3-1 and TRBJ1-4; no D gene is confidently identified. The clonotype originates from a newborn girl in good health. CDR3 protein: CASSQDQKLFF. The nucleotides are TGTGCCAGCAGCCAAGATCAAAAACTGTTTTTT.